This entry features one T cell receptor (beta chain) sequence. This entry comes from a study of shared clonotypes between healthy human individuals. V lost 5 bases and J lost 2; bases outside the gene matches: 7. This CDR3 is built from 15 residues. Per germline, CDR1 MNHEY and CDR2 SMNVEV (reference sequence). Profiling relied on immunoSEQ multiplex PCR, and the TCRdb table lists in-frame clones only, not all of them. The data contain around 1,900,000 clones, 85% to 95% of them singletons. Naive CD8 cells comprised CD45RO-negative, CCR7-positively selected cells, excluding terminally differentiated effector memory CD45RA+ cells.

The TCR sequence derives from a man aged 18 to 29 in good health. Some clones in this sample may be carry-over from other donors' samples. Sequenced material: naive CD8+ T cells from PBMCs. The V gene is TRBV27, the J gene TRBJ2-3, with 7 bases that match TRBD1. The CDR3 region is CASSRDRVPTDTQYF. The CDR3, as DNA: TGTGCCAGCAGTCGCGACAGGGTCCCCACAGATACGCAGTATTTT.